The 27 T cell receptor beta chains below were found in one sample sequenced in a study of shared clonotypes between healthy human individuals. Clones were sequenced by immunoSEQ multiplex PCR, and TCRdb holds only the in-frame ones, with some missing. The sample consists of some 510,000 clones, 70% to 80% of them appearing once. Sequencing used PBMCs. The receptors originated from a woman in her thirties or forties in good health. Some clones in this sample may be carry-over from other donors' samples.

V gene TRBV7-9 combines with J gene TRBJ2-1, with a possible D match to TRBD1 (5 bases). Germline assignment: CDR1 SEHNR and CDR2 FQNEAQ (reference sequence). The length of the CDR3 is 16 residues. The V end lost 0 bases, the J end lost 0 bases, and 9 bases lay between the germline ends. CDR3 region: CASSLARGSSYNEQFF. The CDR3 nucleotides are TGTGCCAGCAGCTTAGCTAGGGGAAGCTCCTACAATGAGCAGTTCTTC.

There are a few counts of this clone. The rearrangement uses TRBV27 and TRBJ1-1, with 7 bases fitting TRBD1. V shed 3 bases and J 4 bases; nucleotides not matched to a gene: 5. CDR3 length: 14 amino acids. CDR1 and CDR2 from the germline V gene are MNHEY and SMNVEV (reference sequence). CDR3 nucleotides: TGTGCCAGCAGTTTCGACAGGGTTTCCACTGAAGCTTTCTTT. It translates to CASSFDRVSTEAFF.

J is TRBJ2-7 and V is TRBV28; 9 bases match TRBD1. Germline lookup yields CDR1 MDHEN and CDR2 SYDVKM. This CDR3 has 14 residues. J gave up 3 bases and V 6 bases, and 6 bases lay outside the gene matches. The CDR3 region is CASSRDRAIYEQYF. Here the CDR3 DNA reads TGTGCCAGCAGCCGGGACAGGGCGATCTACGAGCAGTACTTC.

V usage is TRBV7-2 and J usage is TRBJ2-7; 8 nucleotides align to TRBD1. Germline-derived CDR1 and CDR2 are SGHTA and FQGNSA. Trimming cost V 5 bases and J 6 bases; bases outside gene matches: 6. The CDR3 runs 13 residues. CDR3 region: CASSAAGGFEQYF. In DNA form, the CDR3 reads TGTGCCAGCAGCGCGGCAGGGGGCTTCGAGCAGTACTTC. The full variable domain, rest sourced from reference TRBV7-2 and TRBJ2-7, is GAGVSQSPSNKVTEKGKDVELRCDPISGHTALYWYRQSLGQGLEFLIYFQGNSAPDKSGLPSDRFSAERTGGSVSTLTIQRTQQEDSAVYLCASSAAGGFEQYFGPGTRLTVT.

The chain couples TRBV10-1 to TRBJ2-3; TRBD2 matches 9 bases. Germline CDR1 and CDR2: WNHNN and SYGVQD (reference sequence). With V trimmed by 6 bases and J by 3 bases, 4 bases remained unmatched. CDR3 length equals 14 residues. The CDR3 DNA reads as TGCGCCAGCAGGAGCGGGAGGAGGACAGATACGCAGTATTTT. As protein: CASRSGRRTDTQYF.

The rearrangement links TRBV6-4 to TRBJ2-6; the D call may be TRBD1 or TRBD2 (5 bases each). V gave up 3 bases and J gave up 4 bases, with 16 bases separating them. The CDR3 contains 17 residues. CDR1 MRHNA and CDR2 SNTAGT come from the germline V gene. CDR3 in DNA: TGTGCCAGCAGTGAGGGGACGGGTTCCTCCGGGGCCAACGTCCTGACTTTC. It is translated as CASSEGTGSSGANVLTF.

The chain uses TRBV19 and TRBJ1-4, with D perhaps TRBD1 (5 bases). The CDR3 is 14 residues long. The germline V gene encodes CDR1 LNHDA and CDR2 SQIVND (reference sequence). Trimming cost V 5 bases and J 7 bases, with 14 bases left between them. The chain's CDR3 is CASSPGTRSEKLFF. DNA for the CDR3: TGTGCCAGTAGTCCCGGGACGAGGAGTGAAAAACTGTTTTTT.

The chain employs TRBV4-3 and TRBJ2-7; D not certain. The V end was cut by 1 base, the J end by 0 bases, with 16 bases between. The CDR3 is 17 residues long. Germline CDR1 and CDR2: LGHNA and YSLEER. CDR3 nucleotides: TGCGCCAGCAGCCAAGCACACGACAACAGCCGCTCCTACGAGCAGTACTTC. This translates into CASSQAHDNSRSYEQYF.

This chain uses TRBV28 with TRBJ2-2, with 11 bases aligning to TRBD2. The CDR3 is 15 residues long. Germline CDR1 and CDR2: MDHEN and SYDVKM. V lost 11 bases, J lost 4 bases, and 9 bases stayed unmatched. The CDR3 DNA follows: TGTGCCGGGTCACTAGCGGGAGAAGTCACCGGGGAGCTGTTTTTT. As protein: CAGSLAGEVTGELFF. Drawing the rest from reference TRBV28 and TRBJ2-2, the complete variable domain is DVKVTQSSRYLVKRTGEKVFLECVQDMDHENMFWYRQDPGLGLRLIYFSYDVKMKEKGDIPEGYSVSREKKERFSLILESASTNQTSMYLCAGSLAGEVTGELFFGEGSRLTVL.

A remark on this clone: A read error may be the cause here, since a much bigger clone is one base away. The chain uses TRBV7-9 and TRBJ2-2; 8 nucleotides align to TRBD1. Germline lookup yields CDR1 SEHNR and CDR2 FQNEAQ (reference sequence). V shed 2 bases and J 4 bases; nucleotides not matched to a gene: 0. This CDR3 comprises 14 residues. The CDR3 region has the DNA TGTGCCAGCAGCTTAACAGGGGGCACCGGGGAGCTGTTTTTT. It is translated as CASSLTGGTGELFF.

The J gene is TRBJ2-2, the V gene TRBV5-1; possible D gene TRBD1, 6 bases. The CDR3 sequence is 17 residues long. The V gene's germline CDR1 is SGHRS and CDR2 YFSETQ. V lost 0 bases to trimming and J lost 4 bases, with 16 bases between them. In DNA, the CDR3 is TGCGCCAGCAGCTTGGGGGCAGGGGCTTCTCTCACCGGGGAGCTGTTTTTT. This codes for CASSLGAGASLTGELFF.

This chain links TRBV5-1 with TRBJ1-5, with 8 bases aligning to TRBD1. The CDR3 consists of 13 residues. Looked up from germline, CDR1 is SGHRS and CDR2 is YFSETQ. The junction had 1 base not matched to a gene; V was cut back by 2 bases and J by 6 bases. Here the CDR3 reads CASSFDRGQPQHF. DNA of the CDR3: TGCGCCAGCAGCTTCGACAGGGGTCAGCCCCAGCATTTT.

The rearrangement uses TRBV7-2 and TRBJ2-1; 8 bases line up with TRBD1. J lost 4 bases, V lost 2 bases, and 10 bases had no gene match. The CDR3 covers 17 residues. Germline loops: CDR1 SGHTA, CDR2 FQGNSA. The chain's CDR3 is CASSLLKTGAQYNEQFF. The CDR3 DNA reads TGTGCCAGCAGCTTACTCAAGACAGGGGCCCAGTACAATGAGCAGTTCTTC.

The chain links TRBV21-1 to TRBJ2-5; TRBD2, the table's D call, lacks a check against the DNA. TRBV21-1 is a pseudogene locus. The CDR3 is 18 residues long. The CDR3 DNA reads TGTGCCAGCAGGTATGAATTTAGGGGCGGGAGACCGCAAGAGACCCAGTACTTC. Protein sequence: CASRYEFRGGRPQETQYF.

This chain connects TRBV7-2 to TRBJ2-1; D may match TRBD1 or TRBD2 (6 bases each). Trimming left V 5 bases short and J 9 bases short, with 20 bases between. The CDR3 loop spans 15 amino acids. Germline CDR1 reads SGHTA; CDR2 reads FQGNSA. The CDR3: CASSGGQGGNREQFF. CDR3 coding DNA: TGTGCCAGCAGCGGAGGACAAGGGGGGAATCGTGAGCAGTTCTTC.

The chain joins TRBV18 to TRBJ2-3; D might be TRBD1 (5 bases). The CDR3 is 13 amino acids. V was clipped by 3 bases and J by 4 bases, with 8 bases between them. Germline V lookup: CDR1 KGHSH, CDR2 LQKENI. CDR3: CASSPGPADTQYF. In DNA form, the CDR3 reads TGTGCCAGCTCACCGGGGCCCGCAGATACGCAGTATTTT.

The CDR3 DNA reads TGTGCCAGCAGCTTAGCTCGACCCAGTGAGCAGTTCTTC. Translation gives CASSLARPSEQFF. The J gene is TRBJ2-1, the V gene TRBV7-9; D is undetermined. There are 13 residues in the CDR3. Germline V gene data show CDR1 as SEHNR and CDR2 as FQNEAQ (reference sequence). V was cut by 0 bases and J by 9 bases, with 9 bases left in between.

This chain links TRBV5-1 with TRBJ2-5, with D unresolved. The length of the CDR3 is 14 residues. The V gene lost 0 bases and the J gene lost 1 base, with 7 bases spanning the gap. Germline V lookup: CDR1 SGHRS, CDR2 YFSETQ. The CDR3 coding sequence is TGCGCCAGCAGCTTGGCCATTCCCCAAGAGACCCAGTACTTC. Translated: CASSLAIPQETQYF.

In this sample, this clone turned up many times. V and J are TRBV6-1 and TRBJ1-1; D not certain. Trimming stripped 2 bases from V and 4 bases from J, with 11 bases between. Germline-derived CDR1 and CDR2 are MNHNS and SASEGT. The CDR3 consists of 14 residues. The CDR3 reads CASSENPGFTEAFF. CDR3 nucleotides: TGTGCCAGCAGTGAAAATCCAGGCTTCACTGAAGCTTTCTTT.

V and J are TRBV29-1 and TRBJ1-4; D may be TRBD1 (6 bases). Trimming took 7 bases from V and 3 from J, leaving 12 bases between them. Per the germline V gene, CDR1 is SQVTM and CDR2 is ANQGSEA. This CDR3 has 13 residues. As DNA, the CDR3 is TGCAGCGCCATACAGGGACCTAATGAAAAACTGTTTTTT. Translated: CSAIQGPNEKLFF.

The V call is TRBV10-3, the J call TRBJ2-7, with 7 bases that match TRBD2. Germline CDR1 ENHRY, CDR2 SYGVKD. With V trimmed by 0 bases and J by 2 bases, 4 bases remained unmatched. CDR3 length: 15 residues. The CDR3 protein is CAISESVGGPYEQYF. The CDR3 nucleotides read TGTGCCATCAGTGAGTCGGTGGGAGGGCCCTACGAGCAGTACTTC.

The J gene is TRBJ2-1, the V gene TRBV5-1; no clear D gene. With 4 bases removed from V and 0 bases from J, the gap between germline ends came to 14 bases. Germline V lookup: CDR1 SGHRS, CDR2 YFSETQ. The CDR3 covers 16 residues. In nucleotides, the CDR3 is TGCGCCAGCAGCCCCAGACGGCTTAGCTCCTACAATGAGCAGTTCTTC. It is translated as CASSPRRLSSYNEQFF.

V usage is TRBV15 and J usage is TRBJ1-2; D remains unclear. The CDR3 is 12 amino acids. Trimming shortened V by 6 bases and J by 4 bases, and 9 bases separated the two germline ends. In germline, CDR1 is LNHNV, CDR2 YYDKDF (reference sequence). CDR3 sequence: CATSGKTYGYTF. As DNA, the CDR3 is TGTGCCACCAGTGGAAAGACCTATGGCTACACCTTC.

The chain recombines TRBV28 with TRBJ2-7; 8 positions agree with TRBD1. The germline V gene has CDR1 MDHEN and CDR2 SYDVKM. V gave up 5 bases and J gave up 4 bases; unmatched junction bases: 4. The CDR3 covers 13 residues. CDR3 amino acids: CASSQGQGYEQYF. CDR3 coding DNA: TGTGCCAGCAGTCAAGGACAGGGTTACGAGCAGTACTTC.

The chain combines TRBV28 with TRBJ2-7; TRBD2 matches 8 bases. The CDR3 loop spans 18 amino acids. The V segment lost 2 bases and the J segment 3 bases; nucleotides outside the gene matches: 15. Looked up from germline, CDR1 is MDHEN and CDR2 is SYDVKM. The CDR3 sequence is CASSLRGLGRGWGYEQYF. The CDR3 DNA reads as TGTGCCAGCAGTTTACGGGGACTAGGGAGAGGGTGGGGCTACGAGCAGTACTTC.

The chain uses TRBV9 and TRBJ2-7; D could derive from TRBD1 or TRBD2 (6 bases each). The germline gives CDR1 SGDLS, CDR2 YYNGEE. The CDR3 covers 16 residues. V dropped 4 bases and J dropped 0 bases, with 17 bases sitting between them. CDR3 amino acids: CASSPLGGGGSYEQYF. The CDR3 coding sequence is TGTGCCAGCAGCCCCCTCGGTGGAGGGGGCTCCTACGAGCAGTACTTC.

V and J are TRBV7-2 and TRBJ2-5; 10 bases map to TRBD2. The CDR3 consists of 17 residues. Looked up from germline, CDR1 is SGHTA and CDR2 is FQGNSA. Germline trimming cut 1 base from V and 5 bases from J; bases unmatched to any gene: 10. CDR3: CASSLGVAGGDGETQYF. The DNA of the CDR3 is TGTGCCAGCAGCTTAGGGGTAGCGGGGGGAGACGGGGAGACCCAGTACTTC.